Reported below is one TCR beta chain. The sample belongs to a study of cytomegalovirus exposure and HLA in healthy donors. PCR involved 60 Vbeta and 13 Jbeta primers. Data came from immunoSEQ multiplex PCR; TCRdb stores just in-frame clones and leaves some out. The sample comprises 130,000 to 150,000 clones, 73% of which are singletons, and around an eighth rests with the top ten. The sample consisted of PBMCs. The receptor's source is a human donor in good health.

The CDR3 reads CASSQESGLAGQFF. CDR3 nucleotides: TGCGCCAGCAGCCAAGAATCAGGGCTAGCGGGCCAGTTCTTC. V gene TRBV4-1 combines with J gene TRBJ2-1, with 8 bases identical to TRBD2. CDR1 is MGHRA and CDR2 is YSYEKL in the germline V gene. Unmatched junction bases numbered 8, after V lost 0 bases and J lost 13 bases. The CDR3 length is 14 residues.